This T cell receptor beta chain stems from a study of blood T cell repertoires in COVID-19. The overall study: PBMCs, B-cell-depleted T cells, or T cells were the source of the cDNA or gDNA that made up the material.

Authors' processing steps: Amplification of reference gene primers was used by the study to estimate nucleated cell counts. The protocol was immunoSEQ multiplex PCR, while the TCRdb copy is restricted to in-frame clones and leaves out a portion. V and J calls and clone size are those listed in that table; D and trimming were worked out from the DNA. The sample has about 180,000 clones, around 87% seen once; the top ten hold 2.9%. Germline CDR1 and CDR2: MRHNA and SNTAGT. With V trimmed by 5 bases and J by 3 bases, 5 bases remained unmatched. This CDR3 is 15 amino acids long. This sequence originates from a woman aged 25 to 39 with active or convalescent COVID-19. The rearrangement links TRBV6-4 to TRBJ2-1; TRBD1 matches 9 bases. Material for sequencing was peripheral blood. The CDR3 DNA reads TGTGCCAGCAGTACTGGACAGGGGAGCTACAATGAGCAGTTCTTC. Residues: CASSTGQGSYNEQFF.